This TCR beta chain was sequenced in a study of vaccination effects on CD4 cells after COVID-19. Turning to the study itself: The second dose preceded post-vaccine samples by a median of 72 days.

Some clones are missing from TCRdb's copy, which holds only in-frame ones; the method was immunoSEQ multiplex PCR. The table records about 31,000 clones, roughly 76% of them present only once. Germline CDR1 GTSNPN, CDR2 SVGIG (reference sequence). Deletions cut 1 base from V and 0 bases from J, with 7 bases between. The CDR3 totals 14 residues. Concerning this clone: Its antigen is not known.

Before any sequencing was done, the ViraFEST assay used viral peptide pools to expand antigen-specific CD4+ T cells. A roughly 10-day culture period preceded the isolation of CD4+ T cells. The cohort was immunized with two doses of either the BNT162b2 or mRNA-1273 vaccine. Wells containing 1.5 million to 2 million PBMC each were cultured with 10 IU/ml IL-2 and 8.5 to 10 ug/ml peptides. It was on days 3 and 7 that half the medium was replaced with IL-2 medium. Study findings and constraints: Among infection- and vaccine-induced clones, marked clonal contraction occurred late after vaccination.

Sequenced material: CD4+ T cells from PBMCs cultured with SARS-CoV-2 spike peptides, taken after COVID-19 vaccination. The sequence derives from a human donor who received a COVID-19 vaccine. Some clones in this sample may be carry-over from other donors' samples. This chain links TRBV30 with TRBJ1-3; tentatively, D is TRBD1 (5 bases). The CDR3 region is CAWSGQISGNTIYF. CDR3 nucleotide sequence: TGTGCCTGGAGTGGACAGATCTCTGGAAACACCATATATTTT.